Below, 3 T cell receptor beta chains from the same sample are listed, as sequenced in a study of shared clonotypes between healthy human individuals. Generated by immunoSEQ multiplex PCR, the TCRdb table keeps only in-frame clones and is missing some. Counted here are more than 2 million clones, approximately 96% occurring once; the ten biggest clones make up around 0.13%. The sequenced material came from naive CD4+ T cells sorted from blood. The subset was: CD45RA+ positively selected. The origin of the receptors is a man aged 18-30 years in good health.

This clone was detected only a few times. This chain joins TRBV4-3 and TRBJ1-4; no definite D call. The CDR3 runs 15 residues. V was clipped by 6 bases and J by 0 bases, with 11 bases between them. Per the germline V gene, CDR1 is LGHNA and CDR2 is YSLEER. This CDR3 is CASSPETATNEKLFF. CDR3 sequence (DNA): TGCGCCAGCAGTCCAGAAACAGCAACTAATGAAAAACTGTTTTTT.

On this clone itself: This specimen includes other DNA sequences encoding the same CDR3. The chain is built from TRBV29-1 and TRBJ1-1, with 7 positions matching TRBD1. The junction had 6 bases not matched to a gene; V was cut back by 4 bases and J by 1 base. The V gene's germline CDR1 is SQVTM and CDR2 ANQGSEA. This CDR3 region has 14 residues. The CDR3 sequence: CSVATGTANTEAFF. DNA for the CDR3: TGCAGCGTTGCGACCGGGACAGCGAACACTGAAGCTTTCTTT. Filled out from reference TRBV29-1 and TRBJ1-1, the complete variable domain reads SAVISQKPSRDICQRGTSLTIQCQVDSQVTMMFWYRQQPGQSLTLIATANQGSEATYESGFVIDKFPISRPNLTFSTLTVSNMSPEDSSIYLCSVATGTANTEAFFGQGTRLTVV.

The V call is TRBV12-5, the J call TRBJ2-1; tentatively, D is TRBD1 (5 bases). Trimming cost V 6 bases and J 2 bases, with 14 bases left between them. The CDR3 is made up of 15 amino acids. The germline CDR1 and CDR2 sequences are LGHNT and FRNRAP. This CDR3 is CASGRDREPYNEQFF. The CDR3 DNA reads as TGTGCTAGTGGCCGAGACAGAGAACCCTACAATGAGCAGTTCTTC. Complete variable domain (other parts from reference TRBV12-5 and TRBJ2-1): DARVTQTPRHKVTEMGQEVTMRCQPILGHNTVFWYRQTMMQGLELLAYFRNRAPLDDSGMPKDRFSAEMPDATLATLKIQPSEPRDSAVYFCASGRDREPYNEQFFGPGTRLTVL.